The clone carrying this T cell receptor beta chain occurred once. The antigen remains undetermined. The data stem from a study of immune heterogeneity within non-small cell lung tumors. The wider study: Among the tumors, 4 were squamous cell carcinomas, approximately 10 were non-squamous carcinomas and 1 was not otherwise specified. Overall study findings and caveats: Local T-cell repertoire clonality was correlated with local tumor mutational burden, and the correlation was positive. It was moderate in strength but statistically significant (R roughly 0.34).

Template input was genomic DNA from bulk tumor (approximately 600 ng per sample). Multiple widely separated biopsies were taken from each primary tumor at surgery. Each patient presented with untreated, newly diagnosed non-small cell lung cancer and received curative surgery. Multiplex PCR amplified TCR beta CDR3 with 32 V and 13 J primers. TCRdb re-analysed the multiplex PCR reads in MiXCR, keeping a single row per CDR3 protein. The data show fewer than 2,500 distinct CDR3 sequences, around 45% seen once. V was pared by 5 bases and J by 4 bases, with 8 bases between. Germline V gene data show CDR1 as MNHNS and CDR2 as SASEGT. The CDR3 runs 12 residues.

The rearrangement uses TRBV6-1 and TRBJ1-1; no firm D call. The sample was lung tumor tissue. This TCR was sampled from a man aged 65 to 79 with non-small cell lung cancer. CDR3 in amino acids: CASSSGSTEAFF. CDR3 in DNA: TGTGCCAGCAGTAGTGGGAGCACTGAAGCTTTCTTT.